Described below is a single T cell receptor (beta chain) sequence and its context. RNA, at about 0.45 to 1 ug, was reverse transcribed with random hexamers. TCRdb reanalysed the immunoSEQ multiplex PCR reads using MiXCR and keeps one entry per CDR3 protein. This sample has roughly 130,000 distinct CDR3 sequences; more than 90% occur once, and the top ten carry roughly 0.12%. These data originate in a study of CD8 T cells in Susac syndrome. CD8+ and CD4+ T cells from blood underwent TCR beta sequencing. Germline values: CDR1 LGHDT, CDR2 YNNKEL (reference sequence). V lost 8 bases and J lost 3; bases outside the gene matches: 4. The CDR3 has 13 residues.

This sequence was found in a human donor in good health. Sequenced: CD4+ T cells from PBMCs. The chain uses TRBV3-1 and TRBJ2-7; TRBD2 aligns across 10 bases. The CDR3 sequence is CASSLAGVYEQYF. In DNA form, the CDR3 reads TGTGCCAGCTCCCTAGCGGGAGTCTACGAGCAGTACTTC.